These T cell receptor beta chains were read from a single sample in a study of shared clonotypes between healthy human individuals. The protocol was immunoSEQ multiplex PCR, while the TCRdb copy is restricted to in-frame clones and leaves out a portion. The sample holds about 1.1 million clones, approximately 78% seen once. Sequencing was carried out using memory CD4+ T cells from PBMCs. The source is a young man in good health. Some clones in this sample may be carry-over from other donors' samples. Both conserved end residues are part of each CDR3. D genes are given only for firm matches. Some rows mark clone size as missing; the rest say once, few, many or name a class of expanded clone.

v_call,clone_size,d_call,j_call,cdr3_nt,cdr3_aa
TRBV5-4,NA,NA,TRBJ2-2,TGTGCCAGCAGCTTGGCCGGGCTAGGGGGCGGGGAGCTGTTTTTT,CASSLAGLGGGELFF
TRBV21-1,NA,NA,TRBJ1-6,TGTGTCAGCAGATCCAAGCTAGCTACACTACATCATAATTCACCCCTCCACTTT,CVSRSKLATLHHNSPLHF
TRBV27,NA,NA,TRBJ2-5,TGTGCCAGCAGTTACTCCCTCCCCTTCCCAGACAGGAACGAAGAGACCCAGTACTTC,CASSYSLPFPDRNEETQYF
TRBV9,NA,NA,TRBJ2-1,TGTGCCAGCAGCGTCGCGACGAACTGGGCTGGGCAGTTCTTC,CASSVATNWAGQFF
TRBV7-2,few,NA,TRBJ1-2,TGTGCCAGCAGCTCCCAGGGTGGTGGCTATGGCTACACCTTC,CASSSQGGGYGYTF
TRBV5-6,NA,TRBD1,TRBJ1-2,TGTGCCAGCAGCCTAGGGACAGGCGGGGGCTACACCTTC,CASSLGTGGGYTF
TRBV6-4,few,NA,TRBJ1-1,TGTGCCAGCAGCGTCAGGGTCGGGTACACTGAAGCTTTCTTT,CASSVRVGYTEAFF
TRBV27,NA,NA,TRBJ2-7,TGTGCCACCACCATCGCAAGGAGGGGTGCCCGGTTTGTGGACGAGCAGTACTTC,CATTIARRGARFVDEQYF
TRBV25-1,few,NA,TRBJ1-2,TGTGCCAGCAAGGATCCCAGGGGATATGGCTACACCTTC,CASKDPRGYGYTF
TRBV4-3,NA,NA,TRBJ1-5,TGCGCCAGCAGCCAAGACCGGGGCCAGCCCCAGCATTTT,CASSQDRGQPQHF
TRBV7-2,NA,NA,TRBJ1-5,TGTGCCAGCAGCAAGACAAGCAATCAGCCCCAGCATTTT,CASSKTSNQPQHF
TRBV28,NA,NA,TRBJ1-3,TGTGCCAGCAGTTTGATGGGAAACACCATATATTTT,CASSLMGNTIYF
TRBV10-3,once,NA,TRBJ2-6,TGTGCCATCGGCGGAGACAGGAACTCTGGGGCCAACGTCCTGACTTTC,CAIGGDRNSGANVLTF
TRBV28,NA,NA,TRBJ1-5,TGTGCCTCCTTTGCGGGTTATAGCAATCAGCCCCAGCATTTT,CASFAGYSNQPQHF
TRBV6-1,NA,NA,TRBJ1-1,TGTGCCAGCACCTCCCCGGTGGACGTTGAAGCTTTCTTT,CASTSPVDVEAFF
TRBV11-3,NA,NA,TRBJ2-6,TGTGCCAGCAGCCCGGACTCACCGACTGGGGCCAACGTCCTGACTTTC,CASSPDSPTGANVLTF